One sample yielded the 5 T cell receptor beta chains listed below, sequenced in a study of cytomegalovirus exposure and HLA in healthy donors. Both 60 Vbeta primers and 13 Jbeta primers went into the PCR. Assay used: immunoSEQ multiplex PCR; TCRdb lists only in-frame clones, some missing. The top ten hold 1.7% of the sample, which has approximately 190,000 clones, roughly 80% seen once. Sample: PBMCs. These receptors were obtained from a woman in her late teens or twenties in good health and CMV-seronegative.

J is TRBJ2-1 and V is TRBV27; D ambiguous. Germline-derived CDR1 and CDR2 are MNHEY and SMNVEV (reference sequence). The CDR3 is 13 residues long. The V end was cut by 3 bases, the J end by 4 bases, with 7 bases between. CDR3 nucleotide sequence: TGTGCCAGCAGTTTCGCAGGATACAATGAGCAGTTCTTC. Amino acids: CASSFAGYNEQFF.

The chain combines TRBV5-6 with TRBJ2-5; TRBD2 might be the D (6 bases). Germline CDR1 SGHDT, CDR2 YYEEEE. This CDR3 spans 14 amino acids. V was cut by 6 bases and J by 1 base, with 13 bases left in between. CDR3: CASTSLAFQETQYF. The CDR3 bases are TGTGCCAGCACGTCACTAGCATTCCAAGAGACCCAGTACTTC.

Only a few counts were recorded for this clone. This chain's CDR3 is CAITTQGSGTEAFF. The DNA of the CDR3 is TGTGCCATCACCACACAGGGCTCGGGCACTGAAGCTTTCTTT. This chain connects TRBV10-3 to TRBJ1-1, with D perhaps matching TRBD1 (6 bases). Germline V CDR1 and CDR2: ENHRY, SYGVKD. V was clipped by 7 bases and J by 4 bases, with 16 bases between them. The CDR3 extends over 14 amino acids.

The count of this clone is one. The chain links TRBV4-3 to TRBJ2-1; 14 positions match TRBD2. The CDR3 totals 18 residues. V lost 0 bases and J lost 4; bases outside the gene matches: 5. The germline V gene encodes CDR1 LGHNA and CDR2 YSLEER. CDR3 region: CASSQEYGTSGRYNEQFF. The DNA for the CDR3 is TGCGCCAGCAGCCAAGAATACGGGACTAGCGGGAGATACAATGAGCAGTTCTTC.

J is TRBJ1-1 and V is TRBV29-1; 9 nucleotides match TRBD1. CDR1 is SQVTM, CDR2 ANQGSEA, per germline. This CDR3 is 14 amino acids long. V lost 4 bases to trimming and J lost 4 bases; unmatched junction nucleotides: 7. CDR3 bases: TGCAGCGTTGCAGGGACAGGGATGAGCACTGAAGCTTTCTTT. It is translated as CSVAGTGMSTEAFF.